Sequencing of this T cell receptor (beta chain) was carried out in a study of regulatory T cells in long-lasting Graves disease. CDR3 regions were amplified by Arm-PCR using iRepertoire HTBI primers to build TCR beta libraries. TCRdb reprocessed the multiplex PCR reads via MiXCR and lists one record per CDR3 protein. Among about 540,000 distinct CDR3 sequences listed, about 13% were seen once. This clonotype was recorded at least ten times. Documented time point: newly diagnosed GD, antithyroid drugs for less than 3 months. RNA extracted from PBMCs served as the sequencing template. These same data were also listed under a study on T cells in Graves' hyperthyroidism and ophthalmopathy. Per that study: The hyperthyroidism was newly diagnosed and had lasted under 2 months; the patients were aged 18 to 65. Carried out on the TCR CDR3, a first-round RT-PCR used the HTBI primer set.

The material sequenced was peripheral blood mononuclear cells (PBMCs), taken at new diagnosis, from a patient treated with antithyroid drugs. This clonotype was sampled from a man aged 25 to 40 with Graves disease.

The CDR3 nucleotides are TGTGCCAGCAGTTCGACAGCCAACCTCGGGCCCCAGCATTTT. Encoded protein: CASSSTANLGPQHF. J is TRBJ1-5 and V is TRBV27, with D maybe TRBD1 (5 bases). The V gene's germline CDR1 is MNHEY and CDR2 SMNVEV (reference sequence). V shed 4 bases and J shed 9 bases, with 16 bases lying between them. CDR3 length: 14 amino acids.